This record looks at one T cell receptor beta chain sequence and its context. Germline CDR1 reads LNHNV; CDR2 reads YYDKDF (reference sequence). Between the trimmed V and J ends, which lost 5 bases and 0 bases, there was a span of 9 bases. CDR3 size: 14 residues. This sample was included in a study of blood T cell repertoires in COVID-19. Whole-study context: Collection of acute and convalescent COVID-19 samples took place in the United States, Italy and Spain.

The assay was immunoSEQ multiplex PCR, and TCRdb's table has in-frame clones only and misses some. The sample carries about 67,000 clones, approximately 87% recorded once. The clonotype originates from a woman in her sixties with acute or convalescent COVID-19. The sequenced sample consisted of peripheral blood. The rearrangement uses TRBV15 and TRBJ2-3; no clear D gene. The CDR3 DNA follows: TGTGCCACCAGCCCAAGCGAGAGCACAGATACGCAGTATTTT. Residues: CATSPSESTDTQYF.